One and the same sample provided the 28 T cell receptor beta chains below, sequenced in a study of blood T cell repertoires in COVID-19. Data came from immunoSEQ multiplex PCR; TCRdb stores just in-frame clones and leaves some out. Among 120,000 to 150,000 clones listed, over 75% were seen once. The sample consisted of peripheral blood. The receptor source for this set is a woman aged 60-70 years with COVID-19, enrolled during active disease.

As DNA, the CDR3 is TGTGCCATCAGTGAGTCGGGGACACGAATTAACTATGGCTACACCTTC. It yields the protein CAISESGTRINYGYTF. V gene TRBV10-3 combines with J gene TRBJ1-2, with a possible D match to TRBD1 (6 bases). The CDR3 is 16 residues long. Germline loops: CDR1 ENHRY, CDR2 SYGVKD. V was cut by 0 bases and J by 1 base, with 12 bases left in between.

This chain links TRBV7-2 with TRBJ2-5; 9 bases agree with TRBD1. CDR3 length: 16 amino acids. The V segment lost 0 bases and the J segment 7 bases; nucleotides outside the gene matches: 9. The germline gives CDR1 SGHTA, CDR2 FQGNSA. The CDR3 protein is CASSLAAGQGYVTQYF. Written as DNA, the CDR3 is TGTGCCAGCAGCTTAGCGGCGGGACAGGGATACGTGACCCAGTACTTC.

The V call is TRBV19, the J call TRBJ1-1, with 7 bases lining up with TRBD1. CDR3 length: 15 amino acids. Trimming at V came to 6 bases and at J to 2 bases, leaving 9 bases not matched to a gene. Germline V gives CDR1 LNHDA, CDR2 SQIVND (reference sequence). The CDR3 loop is CASRGRDSLNTEAFF. DNA for the CDR3: TGTGCCAGTAGGGGCAGGGACAGTCTAAACACTGAAGCTTTCTTT.

The chain employs TRBV6-5 and TRBJ1-2; 8 nucleotides align to TRBD1. Trimming cost V 5 bases and J 4 bases; bases outside gene matches: 6. Germline CDR1 reads MNHEY; CDR2 reads SVGAGI. This CDR3 spans 14 amino acids. The DNA of the CDR3 is TGTGCCAGCAGTCCCGGACAGGGAAGCTATGGCTACACCTTC. Its protein is CASSPGQGSYGYTF.

The chain joins TRBV28 to TRBJ1-4, with 7 bases that match TRBD1. Germline trimming cut 6 bases from V and 7 bases from J; bases unmatched to any gene: 8. The V gene's germline CDR1 is MDHEN and CDR2 SYDVKM. The CDR3 runs to 14 residues. CDR3 in DNA: TGTGCCAGCAGCCTCGGACAGGTTTTTGAAAAACTGTTTTTT. Its translation is CASSLGQVFEKLFF. Complete variable domain (other parts from reference TRBV28 and TRBJ1-4): DVKVTQSSRYLVKRTGEKVFLECVQDMDHENMFWYRQDPGLGLRLIYFSYDVKMKEKGDIPEGYSVSREKKERFSLILESASTNQTSMYLCASSLGQVFEKLFFGSGTQLSVL.

The chain couples TRBV19 to TRBJ2-3, with 7 bases identical to TRBD2. This CDR3 contains 15 residues. The V gene's germline CDR1 is LNHDA and CDR2 SQIVND (reference sequence). V was clipped by 6 bases and J by 1 base; unmatched bases: 7. CDR3 loop: CASRTPAGGTDTQYF. CDR3 coding DNA: TGTGCCAGTAGAACCCCGGCGGGGGGCACAGATACGCAGTATTTT.

The chain recombines TRBV5-4 with TRBJ2-3; TRBD1 is a possible D gene (5 bases). Looked up from germline, CDR1 is SGHNT and CDR2 is YYREEE (reference sequence). The CDR3 is 15 amino acids. V was trimmed by 2 bases and J by 4 bases, leaving 14 bases between them. Here the CDR3 DNA reads TGTGCCAGCAGCTTTTCCCCAGGGTTGTCAGATACGCAGTATTTT. This gives the protein CASSFSPGLSDTQYF.

This clone occurred once. The chain joins TRBV30 to TRBJ2-4; D remains ambiguous. The CDR3 spans 13 residues. From germline, CDR1 is GTSNPN and CDR2 SVGIG (reference sequence). The V end was cut by 0 bases, the J end by 6 bases, with 9 bases between. CDR3 sequence: CAWSVLAGNIQYF. The CDR3 region has the DNA TGTGCCTGGAGTGTACTGGCAGGAAACATTCAGTACTTC.

V is TRBV6-2 or TRBV6-3 and J is TRBJ1-2; the D is unclear. There are 13 residues in the CDR3. Germline CDR1 reads MNHEY; CDR2 reads SVGEGT. Trimming removed 4 bases from V and 8 bases from J, with 14 bases in between. CDR3 DNA sequence: TGTGCCAGCAGTTTCGGACTTATAAACGGCTACACCTTC. Translated, it gives CASSFGLINGYTF.

The CDR3 spells CSVEQGGYTF. In nucleotides, the CDR3 is TGCAGCGTTGAGCAGGGAGGCTACACCTTC. The chain links TRBV29-1 to TRBJ1-2, with D tentatively TRBD1 (5 bases). V lost 3 bases and J lost 8, with 7 bases in between. The CDR3 is 10 residues long. Germline V CDR1 and CDR2: SQVTM, ANQGSEA.

V and J are TRBV5-4 and TRBJ2-1; 8 bases are shared with TRBD1. Germline lookup yields CDR1 SGHNT and CDR2 YYREEE (reference sequence). V shed 4 bases, J shed 3 bases, and the junction held 9 bases outside the gene matches. The CDR3 totals 16 residues. The CDR3 is CASSPRGQGGYNEQFF. The DNA for the CDR3 is TGTGCCAGCAGCCCCAGAGGACAGGGCGGCTACAATGAGCAGTTCTTC.

This chain connects TRBV20-1 to TRBJ1-2; D perhaps matches TRBD1 (5 bases). Trimming took off 3 bases at V and 4 bases at J, with 18 bases between the two ends. This CDR3 is built from 15 residues. Germline CDR1 and CDR2: DFQATT and SNEGSKA (reference sequence). The CDR3 DNA follows: TGCAGTGCTAGTAAGGAGGGGAGCCCTCGCTATGGCTACACCTTC. Translating it yields CSASKEGSPRYGYTF.

CDR3 DNA sequence: TGCGCCAGCAGCCACAGGGGGCGAGGGAACACTGAAGCTTTCTTT. Amino acids: CASSHRGRGNTEAFF. This rearrangement joins TRBV4-3 to TRBJ1-1, with 8 nucleotides matching TRBD1. This CDR3 is 15 amino acids long. CDR1 and CDR2 from the germline V gene are LGHNA and YSLEER. J gave up 1 base and V 3 bases, and 4 bases lay outside the gene matches.

The chain couples TRBV5-1 to TRBJ1-2; TRBD1 matches at 7 bases. Germline V CDR1 and CDR2: SGHRS, YFSETQ. This CDR3 contains 16 residues. J lost 7 bases, V lost 3 bases, and 15 bases had no gene match. The chain's CDR3 is CASSSEAQGGRVGYTF. The CDR3 bases are TGCGCCAGCAGCTCCGAGGCCCAAGGGGGCCGGGTTGGCTACACCTTC.

V gene TRBV5-1 combines with J gene TRBJ1-2; 9 bases line up with TRBD1. The V gene's germline CDR1 is SGHRS and CDR2 YFSETQ. The CDR3 consists of 13 residues. J was trimmed by 8 bases and V by 4 bases; bases with no gene match: 6. CDR3: CASSPGQGEGYTF. The CDR3 DNA follows: TGCGCCAGCAGCCCGGGACAGGGCGAAGGCTACACCTTC.

The chain has TRBV21-1 and TRBJ1-6. TRBV21-1 is designated a pseudogene. This CDR3 contains 16 residues. The CDR3 nucleotides are TGTGCCAGCAGTCTATCGACCGGGACTGCCAATTCACCCCTCCACTTT. Its translation: CASSLSTGTANSPLHF.

This chain connects TRBV2 to TRBJ1-4; 9 bases map to TRBD1. This CDR3 spans 14 amino acids. The trim removed 6 bases at V and 8 bases at J, leaving 7 bases unmatched. Germline-derived CDR1 and CDR2 are SNHLY and FYNNEI. This CDR3 reads CASRADRGEEKLFF. The CDR3 DNA reads as TGTGCCAGCAGGGCCGACAGGGGGGAAGAAAAACTGTTTTTT.

The chain couples TRBV2 to TRBJ1-5, with D possibly matching TRBD1 (5 bases). The CDR3 consists of 14 residues. Per germline, CDR1 SNHLY and CDR2 FYNNEI. V was trimmed by 4 bases and J by 0 bases, leaving 7 bases between them. CDR3 residues: CASSVQGSNQPQHF. The CDR3 nucleotides read TGTGCCAGCAGTGTCCAGGGTAGCAATCAGCCCCAGCATTTT.

This chain connects TRBV4-1 to TRBJ1-4; 7 nucleotides align to TRBD1. The CDR3 is 17 amino acids. The trim removed 0 bases at V and 7 bases at J, leaving 11 bases unmatched. Looked up from germline, CDR1 is MGHRA and CDR2 is YSYEKL. The DNA for the CDR3 is TGCGCCAGCAGCCAAGATTTCGGGGACAGCTCGGGTGAAAAACTGTTTTTT. Translation: CASSQDFGDSSGEKLFF.

The V gene is TRBV15, the J gene TRBJ2-5; weak D call: TRBD2 (6 bases). The CDR3 totals 14 residues. Germline CDR1 LNHNV, CDR2 YYDKDF (reference sequence). Trimming took 7 bases from V and 0 from J, leaving 12 bases between them. The CDR3 nucleotides read TGTGCCACCATGGTGGCGGGGAACCAAGAGACCCAGTACTTC. Amino acids: CATMVAGNQETQYF. The entire variable domain, with the rest obtained from reference TRBV15 and TRBJ2-5, is as follows: DAMVIQNPRYQVTQFGKPVTLSCSQTLNHNVMYWYQQKSSQAPKLLFHYYDKDFNNEADTPDNFQSRRPNTSFCFLDIRSPGLGDTAMYLCATMVAGNQETQYFGPGTRLLVL.

In this sample, this clone turned up a few times. The CDR3 spells CASSVQENTEAFF. The CDR3 DNA is TGTGCCAGCAGTGTCCAGGAGAACACTGAAGCTTTCTTT. The chain links TRBV2 to TRBJ1-1, with D unclear. The CDR3 is 13 amino acids. Looked up from germline, CDR1 is SNHLY and CDR2 is FYNNEI. Trimming cost V 4 bases and J 1 base, with 7 bases left between them.

The chain links TRBV12-5 to TRBJ2-3; TRBD2 might be the D (6 bases). V gave up 5 bases and J gave up 2 bases, with 8 bases separating them. Germline V gene data show CDR1 as LGHNT and CDR2 as FRNRAP. The CDR3 spans 13 residues. This CDR3 is CASGGLFTDTQYF. CDR3 nucleotide sequence: TGTGCTAGTGGTGGACTATTCACAGATACGCAGTATTTT.

This clone has just one count. This chain uses TRBV5-6 with TRBJ2-1; 14 bases map to TRBD2. Looked up from germline, CDR1 is SGHDT and CDR2 is YYEEEE. The CDR3 loop spans 15 amino acids. V shed 4 bases, J shed 7 bases, and the junction held 4 bases outside the gene matches. In DNA form, the CDR3 reads TGTGCCAGCAGCCTAGGACTAGCGGGGGGTAATGAGCAGTTCTTC. Encoded protein: CASSLGLAGGNEQFF.

The chain is built from TRBV7-9 and TRBJ1-2; TRBD1 aligns across 7 bases. The V segment lost 3 bases and the J segment 5 bases; nucleotides outside the gene matches: 6. CDR3 length: 14 residues. CDR1 is SEHNR and CDR2 is FQNEAQ in the germline V gene (reference sequence). The CDR3 sequence: CASSFGTERYGYTF. DNA for the CDR3: TGTGCCAGCAGCTTTGGGACAGAAAGATATGGCTACACCTTC.

Notes on this clone: The junction departs from germline at one end; a sequencing error may be responsible. The V and J genes are TRBV4-3 and TRBJ2-6; TRBD2 is a possible D gene (6 bases). Looked up from germline, CDR1 is LGHNA and CDR2 is YSLEER. The length of the CDR3 is 21 residues. This chain's CDR3 is CACSQEGAGWGLIGRANVLTF. The CDR3 bases are TGCGCCTGCAGCCAAGAAGGGGCAGGGTGGGGACTCATAGGGAGGGCCAACGTCCTGACTTTC.

This sequence joins TRBV6-5 and TRBJ1-1; D possibly corresponds to TRBD1 (5 bases). The CDR3 extends over 15 amino acids. V dropped 0 bases and J dropped 5 bases, with 13 bases sitting between them. CDR1 is MNHEY and CDR2 is SVGAGI in the germline V gene. CDR3 DNA sequence: TGTGCCAGCAGTTACTCAAGGGCAGGGTATACTGAAGCTTTCTTT. It specifies CASSYSRAGYTEAFF.

The rearrangement joins TRBV10-3 to TRBJ2-3, with 9 nucleotides matching TRBD2. Per the germline V gene, CDR1 is ENHRY and CDR2 is SYGVKD. V gave up 1 base and J gave up 5 bases; unmatched junction bases: 7. The CDR3 has 16 amino acids. CDR3 bases: TGTGCCATCAGTGAGTATAGCGGGGGCCAGGGAGATACGCAGTATTTT. Its translation: CAISEYSGGQGDTQYF.

The rearrangement uses TRBV27 and TRBJ2-3; 8 nucleotides match TRBD2. Trimming cost V 4 bases and J 5 bases; bases outside gene matches: 8. Germline V gene sequence: CDR1 MNHEY, CDR2 SMNVEV (reference sequence). The CDR3 is 15 residues long. The CDR3 here is CASSWVAGLLDTQYF. CDR3 DNA sequence: TGTGCCAGCAGTTGGGTAGCGGGGTTACTAGATACGCAGTATTTT.